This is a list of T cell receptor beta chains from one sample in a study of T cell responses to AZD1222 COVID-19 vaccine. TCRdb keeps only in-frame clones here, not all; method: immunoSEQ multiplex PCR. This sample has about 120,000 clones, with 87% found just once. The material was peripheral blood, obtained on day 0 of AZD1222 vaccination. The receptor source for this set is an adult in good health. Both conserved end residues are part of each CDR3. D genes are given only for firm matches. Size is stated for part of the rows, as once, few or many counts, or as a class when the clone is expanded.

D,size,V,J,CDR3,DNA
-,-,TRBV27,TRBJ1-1,CASSLSHGSNTEAFF,TGTGCCAGCAGTTTATCTCACGGTTCGAACACTGAAGCTTTCTTT
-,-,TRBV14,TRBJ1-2,CASSRQDDGYTF,TGTGCCAGCAGCCGCCAGGACGATGGCTACACCTTC
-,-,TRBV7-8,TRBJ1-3,CASSPRGGIGNTIYF,TGTGCCAGCAGTCCTCGTGGGGGAATTGGAAACACCATATATTTT
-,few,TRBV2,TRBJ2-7,CASNAGPEQYF,TGTGCCAGCAATGCAGGGCCCGAGCAGTACTTC
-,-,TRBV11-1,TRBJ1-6,CASSTPGGSPLHF,TGTGCCAGCAGCACCCCTGGGGGCTCACCCCTCCACTTT
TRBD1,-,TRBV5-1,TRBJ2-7,CASSETGIPSEQYF,TGCGCCAGCAGCGAGACAGGGATTCCCTCCGAGCAGTACTTC
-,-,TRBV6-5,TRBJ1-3,CASIRVNSGNTIYF,TGTGCCAGCATCCGGGTTAACTCTGGAAACACCATATATTTT
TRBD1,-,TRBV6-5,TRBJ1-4,CASTLTGGGEKLFF,TGTGCCAGCACCCTCACAGGGGGCGGTGAAAAACTGTTTTTT
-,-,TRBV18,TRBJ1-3,CASSEMGAIGNTIYF,TGTGCCAGCTCTGAGATGGGGGCTATAGGAAACACCATATATTTT
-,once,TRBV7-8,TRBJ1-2,CASSPQGSDYGYTF,TGTGCCAGCAGCCCGCAGGGGTCGGACTATGGCTACACCTTC
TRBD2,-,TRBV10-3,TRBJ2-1,CAIRSGSRNEQFF,TGTGCCATCAGAAGCGGGAGTCGAAATGAGCAGTTCTTC
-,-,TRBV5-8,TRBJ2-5,CASSWAIRGGETQYF,TGTGCCAGCAGCTGGGCGATTAGGGGCGGGGAGACCCAGTACTTC
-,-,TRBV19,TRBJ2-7,CASSALASSYEQYF,TGTGCCAGTAGTGCGCTAGCGTCATCCTACGAGCAGTACTTC
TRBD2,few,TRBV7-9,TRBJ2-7,CASSHSGRGEQYF,TGTGCCAGCAGCCATAGCGGGAGGGGCGAGCAGTACTTC
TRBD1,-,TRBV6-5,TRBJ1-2,CASSYSIGTGRYGYTF,TGTGCCAGCAGTTACTCGATTGGGACAGGGCGTTATGGCTACACCTTC
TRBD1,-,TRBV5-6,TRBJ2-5,CASSLAGTGGAETQYF,TGTGCCAGCAGCCTTGCTGGGACAGGGGGCGCGGAGACCCAGTACTTC
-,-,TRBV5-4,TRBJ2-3,CASEVGGKSTDTQYF,TGTGCCAGCGAGGTCGGGGGCAAGAGCACAGATACGCAGTATTTT